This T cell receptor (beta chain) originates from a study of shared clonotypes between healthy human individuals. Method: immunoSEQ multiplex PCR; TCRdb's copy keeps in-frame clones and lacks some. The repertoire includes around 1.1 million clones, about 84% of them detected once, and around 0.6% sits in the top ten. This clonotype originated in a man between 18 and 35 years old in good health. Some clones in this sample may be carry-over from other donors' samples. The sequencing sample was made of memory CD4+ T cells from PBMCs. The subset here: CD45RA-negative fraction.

Here the CDR3 reads CASSIGRAEADTQYF. The CDR3 nucleotides are TGTGCCAGTAGTATAGGGAGGGCCGAGGCAGATACGCAGTATTTT. The gene calls are TRBV19 and TRBJ2-3; D may be TRBD2 (6 bases). The CDR3 extends over 15 amino acids. Germline V lookup: CDR1 LNHDA, CDR2 SQIVND (reference sequence). Trimming took off 1 base at V and 4 bases at J, with 12 bases between the two ends.